This T cell receptor beta chain derives from a study of PD-1 blockade in classical Hodgkin lymphoma. Study details: Administration of nivolumab to patients was at 3 mg/kg intravenously every 2 weeks. Study results and limitations: Patients with an early start, nivolumab under 1 year after ASCT, were excluded.

Germline CDR1 MDHEN, CDR2 SYDVKM. This CDR3 comprises 16 residues. With V trimmed by 6 bases and J by 7 bases, 13 bases remained unmatched. Repertoires were generated with immunoSEQ multiplex PCR, while TCRdb's copy carries only in-frame clones and drops some. The sample lists 120,000 to 150,000 clones, 78% occurring once. Concerning this clone: Antigen specificity is unknown.

All the patients suffered relapse after autologous stem cell transplantation, and brentuximab vedotin exposure differed. V usage is TRBV28 and J usage is TRBJ1-4; 8 nucleotides agree with TRBD1. The sample in question was peripheral blood mononuclear cells (PBMCs), obtained before the second cycle of nivolumab. This sequence was found in a human donor with classical Hodgkin lymphoma. The CDR3 reads CASSLPLTGGGEKLFF. The CDR3 coding sequence is TGTGCCAGCAGCTTACCACTCACAGGGGGAGGTGAAAAACTGTTTTTT.